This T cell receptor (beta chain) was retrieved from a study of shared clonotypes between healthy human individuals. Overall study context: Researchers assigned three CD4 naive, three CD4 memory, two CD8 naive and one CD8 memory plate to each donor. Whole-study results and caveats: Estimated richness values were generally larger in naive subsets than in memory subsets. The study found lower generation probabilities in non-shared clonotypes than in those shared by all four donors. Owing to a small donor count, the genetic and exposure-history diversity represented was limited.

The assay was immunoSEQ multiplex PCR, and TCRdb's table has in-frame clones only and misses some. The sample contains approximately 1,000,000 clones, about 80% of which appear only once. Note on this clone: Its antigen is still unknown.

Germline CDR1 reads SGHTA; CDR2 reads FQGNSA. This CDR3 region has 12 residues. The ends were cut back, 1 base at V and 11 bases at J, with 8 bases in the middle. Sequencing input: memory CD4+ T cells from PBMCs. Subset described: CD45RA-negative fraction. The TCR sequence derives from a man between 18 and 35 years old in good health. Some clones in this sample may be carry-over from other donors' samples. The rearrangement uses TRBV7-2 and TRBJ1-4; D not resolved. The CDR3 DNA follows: TGTGCCAGCAGCTTAGAGGGCGGGAAACTGTTTTTT. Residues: CASSLEGGKLFF.